Listed below are T cell receptor beta chains from one sample, sequenced in a study of cytotoxic CD8 clonotypes in ibrutinib-treated CLL. Here immunoSEQ multiplex PCR was the method, and the copy in TCRdb shows in-frame clones only, minus some. The sample lists about 200,000 clones, 65% to 80% occurring once. The source material was PBMCs, sampled after 12 months of ibrutinib treatment. All receptors come from a human donor with chronic lymphocytic leukemia. The CDR3 runs from the conserved cysteine through the conserved F or W. Each record gives: clone size, V gene, D gene, J gene, CDR3 protein, CDR3 DNA. D genes are given only for firm matches. Expanded clones get a size class; other rows say once, few or many, or leave the size out.

.	TRBV5-1	TRBD1	TRBJ2-7	CASSLAGTGGLYF	TGCGCCAGCAGCTTGGCCGGGACAGGCGGGCTGTACTTC
.	TRBV18	.	TRBJ2-5	CASSPPGTFQETQYF	TGTGCCAGCTCACCGCCTGGGACCTTCCAAGAGACCCAGTACTTC
.	TRBV10-2	.	TRBJ1-4	CASSPNRATNEKLFF	TGCGCCAGCAGCCCCAACAGGGCTACTAATGAAAAACTGTTTTTT
.	TRBV19	.	TRBJ1-5	CASSINLQPQHF	TGTGCCAGTAGTATTAATTTGCAGCCCCAGCATTTT
.	TRBV19	TRBD1	TRBJ1-1	CASSTTWDRGYLNTEAFF	TGTGCCAGTAGCACAACGTGGGACAGGGGATATTTGAACACTGAAGCTTTCTTT
.	TRBV19	TRBD2	TRBJ2-1	CASSTLAGGYNEQFF	TGTGCCAGTAGTACACTAGCGGGAGGATACAATGAGCAGTTCTTC
.	TRBV18	TRBD1	TRBJ1-1	CASSPLRQGVDTEAFF	TGTGCCAGCTCACCTTTAAGACAGGGTGTGGACACTGAAGCTTTCTTT
.	TRBV14	.	TRBJ1-1	CASRRGRSTEAFF	TGTGCCAGCCGACGAGGTCGTAGCACTGAAGCTTTCTTT
few	TRBV9	.	TRBJ2-7	CASSVAGGRMYEQYF	TGTGCCAGCAGCGTAGCCGGGGGGCGCATGTACGAGCAGTACTTC
few	TRBV29-1	.	TRBJ2-7	CSAGVSFYEQYF	TGCAGCGCCGGGGTCTCCTTCTACGAGCAGTACTTC
.	TRBV28	.	TRBJ2-2	CASYSGNTGELFF	TGTGCCAGTTACTCGGGGAACACCGGGGAGCTGTTTTTT
.	TRBV7-2	TRBD2	TRBJ2-1	CASRGGTSSSYNEQFF	TGTGCCAGCAGGGGAGGGACTTCCAGCTCCTACAATGAGCAGTTCTTC
.	TRBV9	.	TRBJ2-1	CASSPARSSYNEQFF	TGTGCCAGCAGCCCCGCGAGGAGCTCCTACAATGAGCAGTTCTTC
.	TRBV30	.	TRBJ2-3	CAWSARPGTQYF	TGTGCCTGGAGTGCCCGGCCGGGTACGCAGTATTTT
few	TRBV30	.	TRBJ2-7	CAWVGLRRYEQYF	TGTGCCTGGGTTGGACTGAGGCGCTACGAGCAGTACTTC
.	TRBV5-1	.	TRBJ1-2	CASSRDPDTNYGYTF	TGCGCCAGCAGCCGAGACCCCGACACAAACTATGGCTACACCTTC
.	TRBV27	.	TRBJ1-1	CASSPGPGGTEAFF	TGTGCCAGCAGTCCCGGGCCTGGAGGGACTGAAGCTTTCTTT
many	TRBV18	.	TRBJ2-1	CASSRGRSSYNEQFF	TGTGCCAGCTCACGCGGACGGAGCTCCTACAATGAGCAGTTCTTC
.	TRBV4-1	.	TRBJ1-2	CASSPDRGINYGYTF	TGCGCCAGCAGCCCGGACCGCGGAATTAACTATGGCTACACCTTC
.	TRBV21-1	.	TRBJ2-2	CASRNVSGTGPNTGELFF	TGTGCCAGCAGAAACGTTAGCGGTACGGGGCCGAACACCGGGGAGCTGTTTTTT
.	TRBV9	.	TRBJ1-5	CASSVSPSNQPQHF	TGTGCCAGCAGCGTTTCGCCTAGCAATCAGCCCCAGCATTTT
few	TRBV18	.	TRBJ1-2	CASSPGFPANYGYTF	TGTGCCAGCTCACCGGGGTTCCCAGCTAACTATGGCTACACCTTC
.	TRBV5-1	.	TRBJ2-7	CASSLVSTSSYEQYF	TGCGCCAGCAGCTTGGTGAGCACTTCCTCCTACGAGCAGTACTTC
.	TRBV18	TRBD1	TRBJ2-7	CASSPADRGSYEQYF	TGTGCCAGCTCACCCGCGGACAGGGGATCGTACGAGCAGTACTTC
.	TRBV7-9	.	TRBJ1-1	CASRGTNTEAFF	TGTGCCAGCAGGGGGACGAACACTGAAGCTTTCTTT
.	TRBV2	.	TRBJ2-7	CASSEGGRDYEQYF	TGTGCCAGCAGTGAAGGGGGCAGGGACTACGAGCAGTACTTC
.	TRBV30	TRBD1	TRBJ2-2	CAWTEGQGDTGELFF	TGTGCCTGGACTGAGGGACAGGGGGATACCGGGGAGCTGTTTTTT
.	TRBV6-5	TRBD1	TRBJ1-5	CASSQRQGSNQPQHF	TGTGCCAGCAGTCAGCGACAGGGCAGCAATCAGCCCCAGCATTTT
.	TRBV25-1	.	TRBJ1-2	CASSMGLDYGYTF	TGTGCCAGCAGCATGGGCTTGGACTATGGCTACACCTTC
.	TRBV18	.	TRBJ1-1	CASSPAPSGKNTEAFF	TGTGCCAGCTCACCCGCCCCATCTGGGAAGAACACTGAAGCTTTCTTT
.	TRBV28	TRBD2	TRBJ2-3	CASTVTGLAASTDTQYF	TGTGCCAGCACCGTCACGGGACTAGCGGCTAGCACAGATACGCAGTATTTT
.	TRBV5-1	TRBD1	TRBJ1-5	CASSVGTGDGNQPQHF	TGCGCCAGCAGCGTCGGGACAGGGGACGGCAATCAGCCCCAGCATTTT
.	TRBV6-5	.	TRBJ2-7	CASSYSRGGEQYF	TGTGCCAGCAGTTACTCCAGGGGTGGCGAGCAGTACTTC
few	TRBV5-1	.	TRBJ2-7	CASSPEGLYEQYF	TGCGCCAGCAGCCCCGAAGGCCTATACGAGCAGTACTTC
.	TRBV11-1	.	TRBJ2-3	CASSLLLGDTQYF	TGTGCCAGCAGCTTACTCCTGGGGGATACGCAGTATTTT
.	TRBV9	.	TRBJ1-3	CASSVGRPQGQGNTIYF	TGTGCCAGCAGCGTAGGGAGGCCTCAGGGTCAGGGAAACACCATATATTTT
.	TRBV19	.	TRBJ1-5	CASSIKSNQPQHF	TGTGCCAGTAGTATAAAGAGCAATCAGCCCCAGCATTTT
.	TRBV27	TRBD1	TRBJ2-7	CASSLTTGVAYEQYF	TGTGCCAGCAGTTTGACTACAGGGGTGGCCTACGAGCAGTACTTC
once	TRBV30	.	TRBJ1-2	CAWIDIVYGYTF	TGTGCCTGGATTGACATCGTCTATGGCTACACCTTC
.	TRBV19	.	TRBJ1-2	CASSMSGKYGYTF	TGTGCCAGTAGTATGTCGGGAAAGTACGGCTACACCTTC
once	TRBV6-5	.	TRBJ1-4	CASSSSWGNEKLFF	TGTGCCAGCAGTTCCTCTTGGGGAAATGAAAAACTGTTTTTT
.	TRBV27	.	TRBJ1-6	CASSLHFGVLDNSPLHF	TGTGCCAGCAGTTTACATTTCGGTGTTTTGGATAATTCACCCCTCCACTTT
.	TRBV6-1	.	TRBJ2-7	CASSDATGYEQYF	TGTGCCAGCAGTGATGCGACGGGGTACGAGCAGTACTTC
.	TRBV30	TRBD1	TRBJ1-2	CAWSTGQGANYGYTF	TGTGCCTGGAGTACGGGACAGGGAGCTAACTATGGCTACACCTTC
.	TRBV30	.	TRBJ2-6	CAWTTRQATNSGANVLTF	TGTGCCTGGACCACGAGACAGGCAACCAACTCTGGGGCCAACGTCCTGACTTTC
.	TRBV4-1	.	TRBJ1-4	CASSQAGTGANEKLFF	TGCGCCAGCAGCCAAGCCGGGACGGGAGCTAATGAAAAACTGTTTTTT
.	TRBV5-1	.	TRBJ2-1	CASSLSPYNEQFF	TGCGCCAGCAGCCTTAGCCCCTACAATGAGCAGTTCTTC
few	TRBV5-5	TRBD2	TRBJ2-7	CASSLVAGAGEQYF	TGTGCCAGCAGCTTGGTGGCGGGAGCTGGGGAGCAGTACTTC
.	TRBV7-9	.	TRBJ2-2	CASSLVSATGELFF	TGTGCCAGCAGCTTAGTATCTGCCACCGGGGAGCTGTTTTTT
.	TRBV29-1	.	TRBJ1-5	CSVEGAGSNQPQHF	TGCAGCGTTGAGGGGGCTGGTAGCAATCAGCCCCAGCATTTT
.	TRBV6-6	.	TRBJ1-5	CASTVRGKNSNQPQHF	TGTGCCAGCACCGTACGCGGCAAGAATAGCAATCAGCCCCAGCATTTT
few	TRBV2	TRBD2	TRBJ2-7	CASSRTSVSSYEQYF	TGTGCCAGCAGTCGGACTAGCGTCAGCTCCTACGAGCAGTACTTC
.	TRBV14	TRBD1	TRBJ1-2	CASSQDGTDSNYGYTF	TGTGCCAGCAGCCAAGACGGGACAGACTCTAACTATGGCTACACCTTC